Following are 15 T cell receptor beta chains from one sample sequenced in a study of T cell responses to AZD1222 COVID-19 vaccine. Clones were read by immunoSEQ multiplex PCR, and TCRdb kept only the in-frame ones, dropping some. The sample has 110,000 or so clones, around 90% seen once. Source: peripheral blood, taken on day 0 of MenACWY control vaccination. Source of these receptors: an adult in good health.

This chain connects TRBV28 to TRBJ2-7; D is unresolved. V dropped 3 bases and J dropped 13 bases, with 22 bases sitting between them. Germline V lookup: CDR1 MDHEN, CDR2 SYDVKM. The CDR3 runs to 14 residues. CDR3 loop: CASSLLWSVQGTYF. The CDR3 DNA sequence: TGTGCCAGCAGTTTGTTATGGTCAGTTCAAGGTACATACTTC.

The sample holds one count of this clone. The rearrangement uses TRBV30 and TRBJ1-6, with TRBD1 matching over 10 bases. Germline loops: CDR1 GTSNPN, CDR2 SVGIG (reference sequence). This CDR3 comprises 15 residues. Germline trimming cut 4 bases from V and 7 bases from J; bases unmatched to any gene: 7. The CDR3 sequence is CAWTRDRGDNSPLHF. CDR3 DNA sequence: TGTGCCTGGACCCGGGACAGGGGAGACAATTCACCCCTCCACTTT. The full variable domain, completed using reference TRBV30 and TRBJ1-6, is SQTIHQWPATLVQPVGSPLSLECTVEGTSNPNLYWYRQAAGRGLQLLFYSVGIGQISSEVPQNLSASRPQDRQFILSSKKLLLSDSGFYLCAWTRDRGDNSPLHFGNGTRLTVT.

The chain combines TRBV18 with TRBJ2-7, with D perhaps TRBD1 (6 bases). The germline CDR1 and CDR2 sequences are KGHSH and LQKENI. The CDR3 sequence is 14 residues long. V lost 1 base and J lost 2, with 9 bases in between. CDR3: CASSPRTEAYEQYF. Here the CDR3 DNA reads TGTGCCAGCTCACCACGGACAGAGGCCTACGAGCAGTACTTC. Complete variable domain (other parts from reference TRBV18 and TRBJ2-7): NAGVMQNPRHLVRRRGQEARLRCSPMKGHSHVYWYRQLPEEGLKFMVYLQKENIIDESGMPKERFSAEFPKEGPSILRIQQVVRGDSAAYFCASSPRTEAYEQYFGPGTRLTVT.

This clone has ten or more counts. The rearrangement links TRBV2 to TRBJ2-1, with D perhaps being TRBD1 or TRBD2 (6 bases each). Deletions cut 0 bases from V and 5 bases from J, with 17 bases between. Per germline, CDR1 SNHLY and CDR2 FYNNEI. The CDR3 extends over 17 amino acids. The CDR3 DNA reads TGTGCCAGCAGTGAAGCGGAGGGGGGCACGGGCCACAATGAGCAGTTCTTC. It yields the protein CASSEAEGGTGHNEQFF.

This sequence joins TRBV30 and TRBJ2-1; D might be TRBD2 (5 bases). The CDR3 is 11 residues long. Trimming removed 1 base from V and 12 bases from J, with 10 bases in between. The germline V gene encodes CDR1 GTSNPN and CDR2 SVGIG (reference sequence). The CDR3 here is CAWSGASMQFF. The DNA for the CDR3 is TGTGCCTGGAGTGGGGCTAGCATGCAGTTCTTC.

CDR3 in DNA: TGTGCCACCTCAGGGCTGCACTCCTACGAGCAGTACTTC. As protein: CATSGLHSYEQYF. The gene calls are TRBV24-1 and TRBJ2-7; tentatively, D is TRBD1 (5 bases). V was shortened by 9 bases and J by 0 bases, with 11 bases between the two germline ends. CDR1 and CDR2 from the germline V gene are KGHDR and SFDVKD. The length of the CDR3 is 13 residues.

To note about this clone: A junction boundary mismatches the germline segment, possibly from a read error. CDR3 DNA sequence: TGTGCCGGGAGCCAGGGGGTACGGTCTGGTAGGTCTTTCTTT. It translates to CAGSQGVRSGRSFF. The chain uses TRBV30 and TRBJ1-1; 7 nucleotides line up with TRBD1. From germline, CDR1 is GTSNPN and CDR2 SVGIG (reference sequence). The CDR3 is 14 residues long.

This rearrangement joins TRBV28 to TRBJ1-1, with TRBD1 as a possible D gene (6 bases). Trimming cost V 4 bases and J 5 bases, with 11 bases left between them. Germline CDR1 MDHEN, CDR2 SYDVKM. CDR3 length equals 13 residues. Written as DNA, the CDR3 is TGTGCCAGCAGTTCCAGGGGCTTAACTGAAGCTTTCTTT. It yields the protein CASSSRGLTEAFF.

The rearrangement links TRBV18 to TRBJ2-6; 11 bases agree with TRBD1. Trimming at V came to 2 bases and at J to 3 bases, leaving 6 bases not matched to a gene. Germline CDR1 reads KGHSH; CDR2 reads LQKENI. The length of the CDR3 is 18 residues. The CDR3 bases are TGTGCCAGCTCACCATTTGGACAGGGGGCTGGTGGGGCCAACGTCCTGACTTTC. It yields the protein CASSPFGQGAGGANVLTF. The whole variable domain, filled in from reference TRBV18 and TRBJ2-6, reads NAGVMQNPRHLVRRRGQEARLRCSPMKGHSHVYWYRQLPEEGLKFMVYLQKENIIDESGMPKERFSAEFPKEGPSILRIQQVVRGDSAAYFCASSPFGQGAGGANVLTFGAGSRLTVL.

The chain uses TRBV27 and TRBJ2-1; the match to TRBD2 covers 9 bases. The CDR3 is made up of 16 amino acids. Per the germline V gene, CDR1 is MNHEY and CDR2 is SMNVEV (reference sequence). The junction had 13 bases not matched to a gene; V was cut back by 8 bases and J by 5 bases. The CDR3 DNA reads TGTGCCAGCCGGACCGTAGCGGGAGTCCTCCACAATGAGCAGTTCTTC. It encodes CASRTVAGVLHNEQFF.

This clone has only one observation. The chain recombines TRBV28 with TRBJ1-1; 10 bases map to TRBD1. Trimming at V came to 4 bases and at J to 1 base, leaving 9 bases not matched to a gene. This CDR3 region has 17 residues. Germline V gene lookup returns CDR1 MDHEN and CDR2 SYDVKM. CDR3 residues: CASSSSGTGAGNTEAFF. The CDR3 DNA reads as TGTGCCAGCAGTTCTTCCGGGACAGGGGCGGGGAACACTGAAGCTTTCTTT.

This rearrangement joins TRBV24-1 to TRBJ2-3, with 10 bases aligning to TRBD2. The CDR3 runs 15 residues. J was trimmed by 8 bases and V by 3 bases; bases with no gene match: 7. CDR1 is KGHDR and CDR2 is SFDVKD in the germline V gene. The DNA for the CDR3 is TGTGCCACCAGTGATAATAGCGGGGGGTCGGGTACGCAGTATTTT. Translation: CATSDNSGGSGTQYF.

This sequence joins TRBV7-9 and TRBJ1-6, with a tentative D call TRBD1 (6 bases). Per germline, CDR1 SEHNR and CDR2 FQNEAQ (reference sequence). The V end lost 3 bases, the J end lost 5 bases, and 11 bases lay between the germline ends. The CDR3 length is 15 residues. CDR3 loop: CASSLRTADNSPLHF. The CDR3 coding sequence is TGTGCCAGCAGCTTGAGGACAGCCGATAATTCACCCCTCCACTTT.

The chain employs TRBV6-5 and TRBJ1-2; D unresolved. Germline V gives CDR1 MNHEY, CDR2 SVGAGI. There are 15 residues in the CDR3. The V end was cut by 0 bases, the J end by 7 bases, with 15 bases between. The CDR3: CASSYSKTILTGYTF. CDR3 nucleotides: TGTGCCAGCAGTTACTCGAAAACGATCTTAACTGGCTACACCTTC.

The V gene is TRBV2, the J gene TRBJ2-3; maybe TRBD1 (5 bases). The germline V gene has CDR1 SNHLY and CDR2 FYNNEI. The V gene lost 6 bases and the J gene lost 2 bases, with 12 bases spanning the gap. This CDR3 region has 14 residues. CDR3 loop: CASRDDRTTDTQYF. The CDR3 region has the DNA TGTGCCAGCAGGGATGACAGAACCACAGATACGCAGTATTTT.